What follows is one TCR beta chain and its context. Its antigen is still unknown. Looked up from germline, CDR1 is SGDLS and CDR2 is YYNGEE. V lost 1 base and J 9 bases, leaving 8 bases between the germline ends. The CDR3 runs to 13 residues. This sample is drawn from a study of CD4+ T cells in melanoma. Points from the study as a whole: Neoantigen-specific CD4+ T cells in melanoma reportedly had diverse differentiation states. A reported correlation linked neoantigen-specific CD4+ T cells to CD8+, macrophage and B cell function.

Here immunoSEQ multiplex PCR was the method, and the copy in TCRdb shows in-frame clones only, minus some. The table lists about 140,000 clones, around nine tenths of them singletons. This clonotype originated in a human donor with melanoma. The chain combines TRBV9 with TRBJ1-6; D remains ambiguous. CDR3 sequence reads: CASSVHGSSPLHF. Written as DNA, the CDR3 is TGTGCCAGCAGCGTACATGGGAGTTCACCCCTCCACTTT.